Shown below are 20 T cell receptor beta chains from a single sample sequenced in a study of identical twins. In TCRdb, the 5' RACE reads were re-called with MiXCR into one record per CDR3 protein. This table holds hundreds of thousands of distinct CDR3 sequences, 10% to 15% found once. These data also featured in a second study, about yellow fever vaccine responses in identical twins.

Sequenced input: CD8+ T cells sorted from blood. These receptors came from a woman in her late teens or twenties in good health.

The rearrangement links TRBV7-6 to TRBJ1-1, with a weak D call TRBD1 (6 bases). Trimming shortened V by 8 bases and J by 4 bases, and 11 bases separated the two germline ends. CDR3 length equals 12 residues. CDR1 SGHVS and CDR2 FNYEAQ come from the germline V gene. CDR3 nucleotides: TGTGCCAGCCAGGGGTCGGGCACTGAAGCTTTCTTT. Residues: CASQGSGTEAFF.

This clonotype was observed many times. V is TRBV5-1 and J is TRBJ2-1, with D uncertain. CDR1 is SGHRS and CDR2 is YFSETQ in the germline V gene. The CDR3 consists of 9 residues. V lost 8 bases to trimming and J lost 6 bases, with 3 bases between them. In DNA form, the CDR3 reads TGCGCCAGTTTCAATGAGCAGTTCTTC. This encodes CASFNEQFF.

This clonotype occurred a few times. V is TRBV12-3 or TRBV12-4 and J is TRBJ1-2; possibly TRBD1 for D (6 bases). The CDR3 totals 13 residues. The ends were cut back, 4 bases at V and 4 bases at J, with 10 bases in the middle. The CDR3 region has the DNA TGTGCCAGCAGTTCCGGACAGCCCTATGGCTACACCTTC. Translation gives CASSSGQPYGYTF.

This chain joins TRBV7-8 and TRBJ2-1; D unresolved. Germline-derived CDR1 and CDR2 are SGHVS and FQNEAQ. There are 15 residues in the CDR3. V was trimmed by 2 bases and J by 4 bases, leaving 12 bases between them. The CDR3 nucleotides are TGTGCCAGCAGCTTACCCAGGATGGGGTACAATGAGCAGTTCTTC. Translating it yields CASSLPRMGYNEQFF.

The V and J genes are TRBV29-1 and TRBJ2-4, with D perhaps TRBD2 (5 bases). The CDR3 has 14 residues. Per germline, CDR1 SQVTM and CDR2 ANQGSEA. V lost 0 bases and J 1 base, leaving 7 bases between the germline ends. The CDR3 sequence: CSVEESGAKNIQYF. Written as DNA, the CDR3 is TGCAGCGTTGAAGAATCGGGGGCCAAAAACATTCAGTACTTC.

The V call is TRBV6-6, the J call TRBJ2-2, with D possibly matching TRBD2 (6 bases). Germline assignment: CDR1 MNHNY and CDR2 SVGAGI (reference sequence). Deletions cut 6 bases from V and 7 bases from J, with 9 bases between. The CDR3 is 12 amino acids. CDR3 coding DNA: TGTGCCAGCAGGGAGGGCGGCGGGGAGCTGTTTTTT. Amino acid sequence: CASREGGGELFF.

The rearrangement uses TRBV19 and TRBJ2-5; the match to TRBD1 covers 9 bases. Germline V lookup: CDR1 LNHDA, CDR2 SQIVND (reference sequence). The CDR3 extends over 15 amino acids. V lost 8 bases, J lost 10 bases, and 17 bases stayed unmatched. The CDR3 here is CASAIDATGGINQYF. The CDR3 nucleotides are TGTGCCAGTGCTATCGACGCGACAGGGGGTATCAACCAGTACTTC.

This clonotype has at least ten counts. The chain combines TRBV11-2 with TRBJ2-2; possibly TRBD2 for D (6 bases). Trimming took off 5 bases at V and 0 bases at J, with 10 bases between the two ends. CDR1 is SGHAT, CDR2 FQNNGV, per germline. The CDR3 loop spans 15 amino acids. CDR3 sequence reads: CASSSGLSNTGELFF. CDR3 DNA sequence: TGTGCCAGCAGCAGCGGGCTATCGAACACCGGGGAGCTGTTTTTT.

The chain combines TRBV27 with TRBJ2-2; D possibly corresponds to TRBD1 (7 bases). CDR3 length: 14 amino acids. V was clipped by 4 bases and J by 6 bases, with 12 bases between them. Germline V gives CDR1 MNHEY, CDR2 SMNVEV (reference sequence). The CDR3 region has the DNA TGTGCCAGCAGTTGGAGGGGGCGTCCCGGGGAGCTGTTTTTT. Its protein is CASSWRGRPGELFF.

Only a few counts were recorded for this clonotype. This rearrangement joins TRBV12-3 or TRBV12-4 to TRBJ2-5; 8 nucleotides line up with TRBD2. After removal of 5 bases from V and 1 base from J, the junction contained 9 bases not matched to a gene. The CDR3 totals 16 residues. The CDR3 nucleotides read TGTGCCAGCAGTAGTAGCCGGGGGGGGCTCCAAGAGACCCAGTACTTC. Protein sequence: CASSSSRGGLQETQYF.

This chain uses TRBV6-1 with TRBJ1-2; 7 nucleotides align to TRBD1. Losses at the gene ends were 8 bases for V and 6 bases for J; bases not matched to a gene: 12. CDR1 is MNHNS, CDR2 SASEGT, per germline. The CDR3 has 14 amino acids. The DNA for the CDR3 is TGTGCCAGCCAACCCGCAGAGACAGGGCATGGCTACACCTTC. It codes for CASQPAETGHGYTF.

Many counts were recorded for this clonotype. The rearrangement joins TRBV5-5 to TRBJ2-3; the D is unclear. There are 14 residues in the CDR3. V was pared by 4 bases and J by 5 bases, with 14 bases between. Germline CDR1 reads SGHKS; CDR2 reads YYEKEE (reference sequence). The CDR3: CASSLDRYQDTQYF. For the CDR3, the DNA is TGTGCCAGCAGCCTCGATCGGTACCAAGATACGCAGTATTTT. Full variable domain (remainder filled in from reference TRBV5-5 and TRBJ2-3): DAGVTQSPTHLIKTRGQQVTLRCSPISGHKSVSWYQQVLGQGPQFIFQYYEKEERGRGNFPDRFSARQFPNYSSELNVNALLLGDSALYLCASSLDRYQDTQYFGPGTRLTVL.

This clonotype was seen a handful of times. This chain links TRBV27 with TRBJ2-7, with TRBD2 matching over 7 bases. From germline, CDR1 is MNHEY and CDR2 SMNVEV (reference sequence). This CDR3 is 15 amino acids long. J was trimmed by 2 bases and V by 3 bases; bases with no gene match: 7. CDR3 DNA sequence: TGTGCCAGCAGTTTCTCGGCTAGCGGAGCCTACGAGCAGTACTTC. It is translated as CASSFSASGAYEQYF.

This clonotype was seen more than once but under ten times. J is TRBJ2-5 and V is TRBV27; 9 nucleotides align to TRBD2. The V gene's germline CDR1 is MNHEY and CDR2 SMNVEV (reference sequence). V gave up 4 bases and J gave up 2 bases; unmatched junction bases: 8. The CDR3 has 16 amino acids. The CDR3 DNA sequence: TGTGCCAGCAGTTCCTTAGCGGGAGAAGAGCAAGAGACCCAGTACTTC. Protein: CASSSLAGEEQETQYF.

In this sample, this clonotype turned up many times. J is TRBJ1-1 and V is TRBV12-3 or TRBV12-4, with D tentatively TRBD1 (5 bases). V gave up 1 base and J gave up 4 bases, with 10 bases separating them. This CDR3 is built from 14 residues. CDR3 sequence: CASSLGGSGTEAFF. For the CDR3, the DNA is TGTGCCAGCAGTTTAGGGGGCTCGGGCACTGAAGCTTTCTTT.

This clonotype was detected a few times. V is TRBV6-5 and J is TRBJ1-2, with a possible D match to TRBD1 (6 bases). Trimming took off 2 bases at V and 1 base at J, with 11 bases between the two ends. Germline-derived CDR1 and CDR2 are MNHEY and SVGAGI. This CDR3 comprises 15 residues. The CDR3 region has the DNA TGTGCCAGCAGTTACACGGACAGCTATAACTATGGCTACACCTTC. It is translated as CASSYTDSYNYGYTF.

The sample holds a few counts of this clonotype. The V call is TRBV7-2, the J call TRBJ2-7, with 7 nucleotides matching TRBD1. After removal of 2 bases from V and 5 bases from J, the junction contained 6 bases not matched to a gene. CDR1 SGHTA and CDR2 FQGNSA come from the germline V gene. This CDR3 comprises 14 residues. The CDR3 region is CASSLNQGDHEQYV. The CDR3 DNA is TGTGCCAGCAGCTTAAATCAGGGGGACCACGAGCAGTACGTC.

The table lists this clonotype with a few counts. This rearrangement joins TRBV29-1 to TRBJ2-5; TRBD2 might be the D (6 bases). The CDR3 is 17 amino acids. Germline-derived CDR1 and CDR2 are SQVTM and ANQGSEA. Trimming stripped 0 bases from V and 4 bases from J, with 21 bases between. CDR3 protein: CSVEDPQGGGLPETQYF. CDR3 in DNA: TGCAGCGTTGAAGACCCCCAGGGAGGAGGTCTCCCAGAGACCCAGTACTTC.

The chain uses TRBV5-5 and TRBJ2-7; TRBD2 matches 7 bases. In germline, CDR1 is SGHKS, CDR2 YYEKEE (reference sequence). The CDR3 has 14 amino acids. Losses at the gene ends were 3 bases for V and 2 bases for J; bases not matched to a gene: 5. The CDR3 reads CASSWGSGAYEQYV. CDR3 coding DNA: TGTGCCAGCAGCTGGGGAAGCGGGGCCTACGAGCAGTACGTC.

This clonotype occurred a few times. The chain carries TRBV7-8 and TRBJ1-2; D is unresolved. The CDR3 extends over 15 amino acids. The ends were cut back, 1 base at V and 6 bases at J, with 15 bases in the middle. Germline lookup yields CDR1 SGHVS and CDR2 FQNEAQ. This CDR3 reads CASSLGAAVGHGYTF. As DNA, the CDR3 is TGTGCCAGCAGCTTAGGAGCTGCAGTCGGCCATGGCTACACCTTC.